These 9 T cell receptor beta chains originate from one sample sequenced in a study of siplizumab effects on memory and regulatory T cells. Produced via immunoSEQ multiplex PCR; TCRdb's table is partial and in-frame only. The data contain fewer than 120,000 clones, roughly 92% of them seen just once; the ten biggest clones take up 1% to 1.5%. Input material: CD4+ T cells sorted from blood. These receptors all come from a human donor in good health.

Regarding this clone: Other DNA sequences in this specimen translate into the identical CDR3. The chain uses TRBV5-1 and TRBJ1-5; 7 bases agree with TRBD1. Germline values: CDR1 SGHRS, CDR2 YFSETQ. The CDR3 has 15 residues. The J segment lost 0 bases and the V segment lost 7 bases, leaving 7 bases of the junction unmatched. In DNA, the CDR3 is TGCGCCAGCTCGCTAGGGGGCTATAGCAATCAGCCCCAGCATTTT. This translates into CASSLGGYSNQPQHF.

The chain is built from TRBV7-6 and TRBJ1-1, with 8 bases that match TRBD1. This CDR3 has 16 amino acids. Germline V gene data show CDR1 as SGHVS and CDR2 as FNYEAQ. V lost 1 base, J lost 5 bases, and 9 bases stayed unmatched. CDR3 sequence (DNA): TGTGCCAGCAGCTTAGACCTCGGACAGGGAGGAACTGAAGCTTTCTTT. It translates to CASSLDLGQGGTEAFF.

Concerning this clone: The sample carries other DNA sequences with the same CDR3. V is TRBV6-5 and J is TRBJ2-7; TRBD1 agrees at 7 bases. This CDR3 region has 15 residues. Germline CDR1 and CDR2: MNHEY and SVGAGI. V lost 0 bases to trimming and J lost 1 base; unmatched junction nucleotides: 3. This CDR3 reads CASSYSSTGSYEQYF. Here the CDR3 DNA reads TGTGCCAGCAGTTACTCGTCGACAGGGTCCTACGAGCAGTACTTC.

The rearrangement links TRBV5-1 to TRBJ1-4, with a weak D call TRBD1 (6 bases). Deletions cut 1 base from V and 8 bases from J, with 15 bases between. This CDR3 has 15 amino acids. Germline V gives CDR1 SGHRS, CDR2 YFSETQ. CDR3 region: CASSLSPGGLEKLFF. CDR3 nucleotide sequence: TGCGCCAGCAGCTTGTCACCCGGGGGGCTCGAAAAACTGTTTTTT. The whole variable domain, remainder taken from reference TRBV5-1 and TRBJ1-4, is KAGVTQTPRYLIKTRGQQVTLSCSPISGHRSVSWYQQTPGQGLQFLFEYFSETQRNKGNFPGRFSGRQFSNSRSEMNVSTLELGDSALYLCASSLSPGGLEKLFFGSGTQLSVL.

The CDR3 here is CASSFTGGRNSYEQYF. Here the CDR3 DNA reads TGTGCCAGCAGCTTTACAGGGGGCCGAAACTCCTACGAGCAGTACTTC. The chain has TRBV7-2 and TRBJ2-7; 9 positions agree with TRBD1. CDR1 is SGHTA, CDR2 FQGNSA, per germline. V lost 3 bases, J lost 0 bases, and 6 bases stayed unmatched. There are 16 residues in the CDR3.

V is TRBV19 and J is TRBJ2-1; 10 bases fit TRBD2. The germline CDR1 and CDR2 sequences are LNHDA and SQIVND (reference sequence). After removal of 5 bases from V and 8 bases from J, the junction contained 12 bases not matched to a gene. The CDR3 has 16 amino acids. The DNA of the CDR3 is TGTGCCAGTAGTCCTAGCGGGAGAGTCGAGGCAGATGAGCAGTTCTTC. It is translated as CASSPSGRVEADEQFF. Based on the CDR3 plus reference TRBV19 and TRBJ2-1, the full variable domain is DGGITQSPKYLFRKEGQNVTLSCEQNLNHDAMYWYRQDPGQGLRLIYYSQIVNDFQKGDIAEGYSVSREKKESFPLTVTSAQKNPTAFYLCASSPSGRVEADEQFFGPGTRLTVL.

DNA for the CDR3: TGTGCCAGCATCCTACCCTCATTGCGGGAGGTGGGCGAGCAGTACTTC. It is translated as CASILPSLREVGEQYF. V is TRBV27 and J is TRBJ2-7; TRBD2 agrees at 8 bases. CDR3 length equals 16 residues. Trimming took 7 bases from V and 6 from J; bases not matched to a gene: 17. The V gene's germline CDR1 is MNHEY and CDR2 SMNVEV (reference sequence).

The V and J genes are TRBV19 and TRBJ1-3, with 9 bases aligning to TRBD1. Per germline, CDR1 LNHDA and CDR2 SQIVND (reference sequence). V shed 3 bases, J shed 3 bases, and the junction held 6 bases outside the gene matches. The CDR3 is 16 residues long. The CDR3, as DNA: TGTGCCAGTAGTATTGCCGGGACAGGGATTGGAAACACCATATATTTT. This codes for CASSIAGTGIGNTIYF.

This clone was seen just once. This chain joins TRBV9 and TRBJ2-1; possible D gene TRBD2, 6 bases. The germline V gene has CDR1 SGDLS and CDR2 YYNGEE. With 4 bases removed from V and 3 bases from J, the gap between germline ends came to 11 bases. This CDR3 is 14 amino acids long. The CDR3 protein is CASSPTGVYNEQFF. The CDR3 DNA reads as TGTGCCAGCAGCCCGACGGGGGTCTACAATGAGCAGTTCTTC.